This entry lists 18 T cell receptor beta chains sequenced from one sample in a study of blood T cell repertoires in COVID-19. The method was immunoSEQ multiplex PCR; TCRdb's version includes in-frame clones alone and lacks a portion of them. The profile shows roughly 100,000 clones, approximately 77% of them singletons. Sequencing was done on a sample of peripheral blood. The source is a woman older than 75 with acute or convalescent COVID-19.

This chain joins TRBV7-3 and TRBJ2-3; the D gene is possibly TRBD2 (7 bases). Between the trimmed V and J ends, which lost 1 base and 1 base, there was a span of 15 bases. Germline CDR1 SGHTA, CDR2 FQGTGA. The CDR3 loop spans 17 amino acids. CDR3 DNA: TGTGCCAGCAGCTTAATTGGATCGGGGGGCCGCACAGATACGCAGTATTTT. This codes for CASSLIGSGGRTDTQYF.

The chain uses TRBV28 and TRBJ1-5; D possibly corresponds to TRBD1 (6 bases). CDR3 length: 16 amino acids. Per the germline V gene, CDR1 is MDHEN and CDR2 is SYDVKM. The V and J ends lost 6 bases and 0 bases respectively, with 15 bases between them. CDR3 nucleotide sequence: TGTGCCAGCAGAGCAGGGACACCCTATAGCAATCAGCCCCAGCATTTT. Translated, it gives CASRAGTPYSNQPQHF.

The chain is built from TRBV10-3 and TRBJ1-5; unclear D gene. This CDR3 contains 13 residues. CDR1 and CDR2 from the germline V gene are ENHRY and SYGVKD. V shed 8 bases and J shed 4 bases, with 12 bases lying between them. The CDR3 region is CAIGREINQPQHF. As DNA, the CDR3 is TGTGCCATCGGGAGGGAGATTAATCAGCCCCAGCATTTT.

The chain is built from TRBV3-1 (or the pseudogene TRBV3-2) and TRBJ2-1; 8 nucleotides agree with TRBD2. This CDR3 is built from 16 residues. Germline CDR1 and CDR2: LGHDT and YNNKEL (reference sequence). The trim removed 0 bases at V and 6 bases at J, leaving 7 bases unmatched. The CDR3 sequence: CASSQERVAGLNEQFF. Here the CDR3 DNA reads TGTGCCAGCAGCCAAGAGAGGGTAGCGGGGCTCAATGAGCAGTTCTTC.

The V call is TRBV5-1, the J call TRBJ1-2; TRBD1 aligns across 7 bases. With 4 bases clipped from V and 4 bases from J, the junction kept 10 bases outside the gene matches. This CDR3 comprises 15 residues. Germline-derived CDR1 and CDR2 are SGHRS and YFSETQ. DNA of the CDR3: TGCGCCAGCAGCCCTGGACAGGAGGAAAGCTATGGCTACACCTTC. Its protein product is CASSPGQEESYGYTF.

The genes are TRBV30 and TRBJ2-7; no clear D gene. Trimming cost V 8 bases and J 3 bases, with 11 bases left between them. Germline-derived CDR1 and CDR2 are GTSNPN and SVGIG (reference sequence). The CDR3 contains 11 residues. DNA for the CDR3: TGTGCCGGCTCCGATAACTACGAGCAGTACTTC. This sequence encodes CAGSDNYEQYF.

The gene calls are TRBV29-1 and TRBJ2-1; 8 nucleotides agree with TRBD2. The V gene end was trimmed by 7 bases and the J gene end by 7 bases; junction bases not matched to a gene: 12. The CDR3 extends over 14 amino acids. CDR1 and CDR2 (germline): SQVTM, ANQGSEA. CDR3 coding DNA: TGCAGCGCTATTCTGGCGGGAGGTTTGAATGAGCAGTTCTTC. It yields the protein CSAILAGGLNEQFF.

The sample holds a few counts of this clone. The genes are TRBV15 and TRBJ1-2, with D possibly being TRBD1 (6 bases). V was clipped by 0 bases and J by 4 bases, with 9 bases between them. Germline V lookup: CDR1 LNHNV, CDR2 YYDKDF (reference sequence). The CDR3 has 14 residues. The CDR3: CATSRDQGPYGYTF. In nucleotides, the CDR3 is TGTGCCACCAGCAGAGATCAGGGGCCCTATGGCTACACCTTC.

This clone was detected only once. This rearrangement joins TRBV19 to TRBJ1-5; D is unclear. Germline V gene sequence: CDR1 LNHDA, CDR2 SQIVND (reference sequence). The CDR3 runs 16 residues. With 7 bases removed from V and 0 bases from J, the gap between germline ends came to 16 bases. CDR3 in DNA: TGTGCCAGTAAGACTGCAGCGGGTTTTAGCAATCAGCCCCAGCATTTT. This codes for CASKTAAGFSNQPQHF.

The chain joins TRBV5-4 to TRBJ1-4; possible D gene TRBD1, 5 bases. V shed 6 bases and J shed 3 bases, with 15 bases lying between them. The CDR3 has 15 amino acids. The germline V gene encodes CDR1 SGHNT and CDR2 YYREEE (reference sequence). CDR3 nucleotide sequence: TGTGCCAGCAAGCCGCGGGGGGGACCTAATGAAAAACTGTTTTTT. It translates to CASKPRGGPNEKLFF.

This chain links TRBV12-3 or TRBV12-4 with TRBJ2-2; 9 bases align to TRBD1. The CDR3 totals 13 residues. V lost 0 bases to trimming and J lost 13 bases; unmatched junction nucleotides: 3. The CDR3 nucleotides read TGTGCCAGCAGTTTAGCCTGGGGACAGGGGCTGTTTTTT. This gives the protein CASSLAWGQGLFF.

In nucleotides, the CDR3 is TGTGCCAGCAGTGATTTGGAGAATTCACCCCTCCACTTT. Translation: CASSDLENSPLHF. The J gene is TRBJ1-6, the V gene TRBV2; D is unresolved. The CDR3 sequence is 13 residues long. Trimming removed 3 bases at V and 7 bases at J, with 7 bases between. Germline loops: CDR1 SNHLY, CDR2 FYNNEI.

This chain joins TRBV6-6 and TRBJ2-7; 8 nucleotides match TRBD1. The junction had 4 bases not matched to a gene; V was cut back by 6 bases and J by 0 bases. The germline V gene encodes CDR1 MNHNY and CDR2 SVGAGI (reference sequence). The CDR3 runs to 14 residues. In DNA form, the CDR3 reads TGTGCCAGCAGACAGGGGGAAGGCTCCTACGAGCAGTACTTC. Translation: CASRQGEGSYEQYF.

The chain couples TRBV3-1 (or the pseudogene TRBV3-2) to TRBJ2-3; 10 bases are a match to TRBD2. Germline V gives CDR1 LGHDT, CDR2 YNNKEL (reference sequence). With V trimmed by 4 bases and J by 2 bases, 3 bases remained unmatched. This CDR3 has 15 amino acids. CDR3 DNA: TGTGCCAGCAGCCGGACTAGCGGATACACAGATACGCAGTATTTT. Translation gives CASSRTSGYTDTQYF.

V and J are TRBV6-2 or TRBV6-3 and TRBJ2-5; 7 bases match TRBD2. V shed 4 bases, J shed 2 bases, and the junction held 13 bases outside the gene matches. The CDR3 contains 17 residues. Germline loops: CDR1 MNHEY, CDR2 SVGEGT. The CDR3 region is CASSSPGGSTSQETQYF. The CDR3 DNA reads as TGTGCCAGCAGTTCCCCCGGCGGGAGCACCTCACAAGAGACCCAGTACTTC.

The chain couples TRBV10-3 to TRBJ2-3; TRBD2 agrees at 8 bases. Germline V gene data show CDR1 as ENHRY and CDR2 as SYGVKD. V shed 1 base and J 6 bases; nucleotides not matched to a gene: 9. The CDR3 sequence is 16 residues long. The CDR3 nucleotides read TGTGCCATCAGTGAGTGGAGGGCGGGAGGCCCCGATACGCAGTATTTT. This gives the protein CAISEWRAGGPDTQYF.

This clone was detected only once. The CDR3 protein is CASTLTGTGGSHYGYTF. The CDR3 DNA reads as TGTGCCAGCACCCTTACCGGGACAGGGGGCAGCCACTATGGCTACACCTTC. The chain employs TRBV28 and TRBJ1-2; 12 nucleotides match TRBD1. With 7 bases clipped from V and 3 bases from J, the junction kept 12 bases outside the gene matches. Germline V gives CDR1 MDHEN, CDR2 SYDVKM. There are 17 residues in the CDR3.

The rearrangement joins TRBV7-9 to TRBJ2-3, with TRBD1 as a possible D gene (5 bases). V was cut by 6 bases and J by 2 bases, with 15 bases left in between. The CDR3 is made up of 15 amino acids. CDR1 is SEHNR and CDR2 is FQNEAQ in the germline V gene (reference sequence). The CDR3 nucleotides read TGTGCCAGCAGTCCAGGGTTAGAGATCACAGATACGCAGTATTTT. Translating it yields CASSPGLEITDTQYF.